A single sample is the source of the 30 T cell receptor beta chains below, sequenced in a study of cytomegalovirus exposure and HLA in healthy donors (dated by TCRdb to about 2017). The library relied on the immunoSEQ multiplex PCR assay. For the multiplex PCR, a mixture combining 60 forward primers for TCR Vbeta segments and 13 reverse primers for TCR Jbeta segments was used. Here the immuneACCESS table is served through TCRdb, limited to in-frame sequences with V and J called. Missing clones are a known gap in these copies; in checked studies unresolved V genes cover under half, and the rest lacks a known reason. The sample has 130,000 or so clones on record, approximately 87% of them singletons. The top ten hold about 1.5% of the sample. Sequencing input: PBMCs. The receptor set was obtained from a man aged 35-49 years in good health and CMV-seronegative.

V and J are TRBV28 and TRBJ2-7; maybe TRBD1 (5 bases). Trimming shortened V by 5 bases and J by 3 bases, and 14 bases separated the two germline ends. The CDR3 is 14 residues long. CDR1 and CDR2 (germline): MDHEN, SYDVKM. CDR3 DNA: TGTGCCAGCAGTCCGACCTCAAGGGGCTACGAGCAGTACTTC. Translation: CASSPTSRGYEQYF.

The chain is built from TRBV7-2 and TRBJ2-3, with TRBD2 identical over 8 bases. Trimming at V came to 5 bases and at J to 8 bases, leaving 9 bases not matched to a gene. The CDR3 is made up of 14 amino acids. Germline loops: CDR1 SGHTA, CDR2 FQGNSA. In DNA, the CDR3 is TGTGCCAGCAGCAAGGGACTAGAATTCCGTACGCAGTATTTT. Its translation: CASSKGLEFRTQYF.

Concerning this clone: This sample includes further DNA sequences coding for the same CDR3. V gene TRBV6-5 combines with J gene TRBJ2-2, with a possible D match to TRBD2 (5 bases). This CDR3 has 15 amino acids. Germline V CDR1 and CDR2: MNHEY, SVGAGI. Trimming cost V 1 base and J 0 bases, with 6 bases left between them. CDR3 in amino acids: CASSYWRANTGELFF. For the CDR3, the DNA is TGTGCCAGCAGTTACTGGCGGGCGAACACCGGGGAGCTGTTTTTT.

The chain has TRBV4-1 and TRBJ2-6, with 8 bases that match TRBD1. The CDR3 covers 20 residues. Germline values: CDR1 MGHRA, CDR2 YSYEKL. Trimming cost V 0 bases and J 0 bases; bases outside gene matches: 10. The CDR3 DNA follows: TGCGCCAGCAGCCAAGACCCCCGACAGGGGTTACCCTCTGGGGCCAACGTCCTGACTTTC. Translated: CASSQDPRQGLPSGANVLTF.

V gene TRBV4-3 combines with J gene TRBJ2-3, with D tentatively TRBD1 (5 bases). Germline values: CDR1 LGHNA, CDR2 YSLEER. The CDR3 is made up of 13 amino acids. The germline V and J ends were trimmed by 5 bases and 5 bases, with 11 bases remaining between them. The CDR3 loop is CASSYRTGDTQYF. DNA for the CDR3: TGCGCCAGCAGCTACAGGACGGGAGATACGCAGTATTTT.

The chain combines TRBV7-6 with TRBJ2-3; a possible D gene is TRBD2 (6 bases). The CDR3 covers 15 residues. Germline values: CDR1 SGHVS, CDR2 FNYEAQ. Trimming left V 5 bases short and J 2 bases short, with 14 bases between. The CDR3 region is CASSPSGDPTDTQYF. For the CDR3, the DNA is TGTGCCAGCAGCCCGTCGGGGGACCCCACAGATACGCAGTATTTT.

This chain connects TRBV7-2 to TRBJ2-7; TRBD2 aligns across 8 bases. From germline, CDR1 is SGHTA and CDR2 FQGNSA. After removal of 2 bases from V and 5 bases from J, the junction contained 11 bases not matched to a gene. There are 16 residues in the CDR3. DNA of the CDR3: TGTGCCAGCAGCTTAAGATTAGCGGGAAGGTTCGACGAGCAGTACTTC. Protein product: CASSLRLAGRFDEQYF.

The chain carries TRBV6-1 and TRBJ1-1; tentative D call: TRBD1 (6 bases). CDR1 MNHNS and CDR2 SASEGT come from the germline V gene. There are 12 residues in the CDR3. The ends were cut back, 7 bases at V and 8 bases at J, with 14 bases in the middle. CDR3 sequence: CASTPGGTEAFF. The CDR3 region has the DNA TGTGCCAGCACCCCTGGGGGCACCGAAGCTTTCTTT.

This clone has only one observation. In DNA, the CDR3 is TGTGCCAGCGGGGCGACAGGGGTGAACTACGAGCAGTACTTC. Translation gives CASGATGVNYEQYF. V gene TRBV5-4 combines with J gene TRBJ2-7, with 8 bases lining up with TRBD1. The CDR3 is 14 residues long. V was clipped by 7 bases and J by 3 bases; unmatched bases: 9. Germline V lookup: CDR1 SGHNT, CDR2 YYREEE (reference sequence).

The CDR3 region has the DNA TGCGCCAGCAGCTTGCGTAGCGGGGTGAACACCGGGGAGCTGTTTTTT. Translation gives CASSLRSGVNTGELFF. V and J are TRBV5-1 and TRBJ2-2; 8 bases fit TRBD2. The ends lost 1 base at V and 1 base at J; junction bases unmatched: 3. The CDR3 covers 16 residues. Germline assignment: CDR1 SGHRS and CDR2 YFSETQ.

The chain joins TRBV28 to TRBJ2-1; maybe TRBD2 (6 bases). CDR1 and CDR2 (germline): MDHEN, SYDVKM. Trimming removed 5 bases at V and 2 bases at J, with 16 bases between. This CDR3 has 16 amino acids. The CDR3 coding sequence is TGTGCCAGCAGTAGTTTTGTCGGGGGTACCTACAATGAGCAGTTCTTC. Translation: CASSSFVGGTYNEQFF. The variable domain in full, completed from reference TRBV28 and TRBJ2-1, reads DVKVTQSSRYLVKRTGEKVFLECVQDMDHENMFWYRQDPGLGLRLIYFSYDVKMKEKGDIPEGYSVSREKKERFSLILESASTNQTSMYLCASSSFVGGTYNEQFFGPGTRLTVL.

This sequence joins TRBV6-6 and TRBJ2-7, with D perhaps TRBD1 (6 bases). The ends were cut back, 5 bases at V and 3 bases at J, with 11 bases in the middle. The CDR3 extends over 13 amino acids. Germline V gene data show CDR1 as MNHNY and CDR2 as SVGAGI (reference sequence). The CDR3, as DNA: TGTGCCAGCAGTACCCAGGGGAGCTACGAGCAGTACTTC. Protein product: CASSTQGSYEQYF.

This clone was picked up a small number of times. The chain is built from TRBV6-6 and TRBJ1-4; the D gene is possibly TRBD1 (6 bases). The J call may not be correct, given that the DNA end is closer to TRBJ2-2. Germline assignment: CDR1 MNHNY and CDR2 SVGAGI (reference sequence). This CDR3 region has 13 residues. CDR3 in amino acids: CASSYDRLEELFF. CDR3 nucleotides: TGTGCCAGCAGTTACGACAGGTTAGAGGAGCTGTTTTTT.

The V and J genes are TRBV7-2 and TRBJ2-5; TRBD2 agrees at 7 bases. Germline CDR1 SGHTA, CDR2 FQGNSA. CDR3 length: 13 residues. With 0 bases clipped from V and 5 bases from J, the junction kept 0 bases outside the gene matches. CDR3 residues: CASSLASGETQYF. CDR3 DNA sequence: TGTGCCAGCAGCTTAGCTAGCGGGGAGACCCAGTACTTC. Full variable domain (remainder filled in from reference TRBV7-2 and TRBJ2-5): GAGVSQSPSNKVTEKGKDVELRCDPISGHTALYWYRQSLGQGLEFLIYFQGNSAPDKSGLPSDRFSAERTGGSVSTLTIQRTQQEDSAVYLCASSLASGETQYFGPGTRLLVL.

For this clone: The same CDR3 also results from other DNA sequences found in this sample. This rearrangement joins TRBV6-5 to TRBJ1-1; 8 nucleotides agree with TRBD1. Trimming cost V 5 bases and J 1 base; bases outside gene matches: 3. CDR3 size: 14 residues. In germline, CDR1 is MNHEY, CDR2 SVGAGI. The CDR3 region has the DNA TGTGCCAGCAGTCAGACAGGGGAGAACACTGAAGCTTTCTTT. It specifies CASSQTGENTEAFF.

Here the CDR3 reads CASSPPAGVPYEQYF. Written as DNA, the CDR3 is TGTGCCAGCTCACCACCAGCAGGGGTCCCCTACGAGCAGTACTTC. The rearrangement joins TRBV18 to TRBJ2-7, with D possibly matching TRBD1 (6 bases). The CDR3 length is 15 residues. From germline, CDR1 is KGHSH and CDR2 LQKENI. The V and J ends lost 0 bases and 2 bases respectively, with 11 bases between them. The variable domain in full, with the rest retrieved from reference TRBV18 and TRBJ2-7, is NAGVMQNPRHLVRRRGQEARLRCSPMKGHSHVYWYRQLPEEGLKFMVYLQKENIIDESGMPKERFSAEFPKEGPSILRIQQVVRGDSAAYFCASSPPAGVPYEQYFGPGTRLTVT.

This clone was observed a few times. The chain couples TRBV18 to TRBJ2-1; 7 bases fit TRBD1. CDR3 length: 14 amino acids. V lost 1 base and J lost 10; bases outside the gene matches: 7. From germline, CDR1 is KGHSH and CDR2 LQKENI. CDR3 sequence: CASSPQRQGDEQFF. CDR3 DNA sequence: TGTGCCAGCTCACCACAGAGGCAGGGGGACGAGCAGTTCTTC.

The chain recombines TRBV7-2 with TRBJ2-1; 8 bases are a match to TRBD2. The V gene's germline CDR1 is SGHTA and CDR2 FQGNSA. This CDR3 region has 16 residues. The V gene end was trimmed by 5 bases and the J gene end by 4 bases; junction bases not matched to a gene: 10. CDR3 residues: CASSLLAGKGYNEQFF. CDR3 bases: TGTGCCAGCAGCCTGTTAGCGGGGAAGGGGTACAATGAGCAGTTCTTC.

The chain employs TRBV7-6 and TRBJ2-5; 10 bases align to TRBD2. V was pared by 5 bases and J by 4 bases, with 7 bases of the junction left unmatched. This CDR3 has 15 residues. Germline assignment: CDR1 SGHVS and CDR2 FNYEAQ. Here the CDR3 reads CASSPASGSLETQYF. The CDR3 DNA follows: TGTGCCAGCAGCCCCGCTAGCGGGAGTCTAGAGACCCAGTACTTC.

The chain joins TRBV11-2 to TRBJ2-7; tentatively, D is TRBD1 (6 bases). The germline V and J ends were trimmed by 5 bases and 2 bases, with 16 bases remaining between them. Per germline, CDR1 SGHAT and CDR2 FQNNGV. This CDR3 has 15 amino acids. The CDR3 nucleotides read TGTGCCAGCAGCGATCCGGTGGGGGCGACCTACGAGCAGTACTTC. It yields the protein CASSDPVGATYEQYF. The full variable domain, completed using reference TRBV11-2 and TRBJ2-7, is EAGVAQSPRYKIIEKRQSVAFWCNPISGHATLYWYQQILGQGPKLLIQFQNNGVVDDSQLPKDRFSAERLKGVDSTLKIQPAKLEDSAVYLCASSDPVGATYEQYFGPGTRLTVT.

The V and J genes are TRBV6-5 and TRBJ2-3; 8 positions agree with TRBD1. Germline CDR1 and CDR2: MNHEY and SVGAGI. Unmatched junction bases numbered 8, after V lost 6 bases and J lost 6 bases. CDR3 length equals 14 residues. The CDR3 DNA sequence: TGTGCCAGCAGATCCCCAGGGGGCCCGGATACGCAGTATTTT. This gives the protein CASRSPGGPDTQYF.

The V call is TRBV9, the J call TRBJ1-2, with 7 bases fitting TRBD1. The CDR3 has 14 amino acids. Germline loops: CDR1 SGDLS, CDR2 YYNGEE. V was pared by 0 bases and J by 8 bases, with 7 bases of the junction left unmatched. CDR3 coding DNA: TGTGCCAGCAGCGTAGATAGAGGGGGCCAGGGCTACACCTTC. It yields the protein CASSVDRGGQGYTF.

V gene TRBV9 combines with J gene TRBJ1-5; TRBD1 matches 7 bases. V dropped 2 bases and J dropped 3; count of bases not matched to a gene: 5. The CDR3 contains 15 residues. Per the germline V gene, CDR1 is SGDLS and CDR2 is YYNGEE. CDR3 nucleotides: TGTGCCAGCAGCGTGGGGACAGAGGACAATCAGCCCCAGCATTTT. Encoded protein: CASSVGTEDNQPQHF.

The V call is TRBV28, the J call TRBJ1-5, with 9 bases aligning to TRBD1. The V segment lost 8 bases and the J segment 6 bases; nucleotides outside the gene matches: 8. Per germline, CDR1 MDHEN and CDR2 SYDVKM. The CDR3 has 14 residues. CDR3 residues: CASHLDRGGQPQHF. CDR3 in DNA: TGTGCCAGCCATCTGGACAGGGGCGGTCAGCCCCAGCATTTT.

This rearrangement joins TRBV5-1 to TRBJ2-3, with a tentative D call TRBD1 (5 bases). In germline, CDR1 is SGHRS, CDR2 YFSETQ. The CDR3 consists of 17 residues. The V gene lost 0 bases and the J gene lost 4 bases, with 18 bases spanning the gap. As DNA, the CDR3 is TGCGCCAGCAGCTTGGCCCAGGCCAGGGTAGCCGCAGATACGCAGTATTTT. Residues: CASSLAQARVAADTQYF.

This clone occurred once. This chain links TRBV4-3 with TRBJ2-7; D perhaps matches TRBD1 (5 bases). The CDR3 contains 16 residues. V lost 0 bases and J 1 base, leaving 13 bases between the germline ends. The V gene's germline CDR1 is LGHNA and CDR2 YSLEER. CDR3 in DNA: TGCGCCAGCAGCCAAGATCATGGGCAGGGATCCTACGAGCAGTACTTC. It encodes CASSQDHGQGSYEQYF.

The rearrangement uses TRBV6-5 and TRBJ2-7, with a possible D match to TRBD1 (7 bases). The CDR3 is 16 amino acids. V was clipped by 0 bases and J by 4 bases, with 16 bases between them. Germline loops: CDR1 MNHEY, CDR2 SVGAGI. As DNA, the CDR3 is TGTGCCAGCAGTTACTCGGTTTGGGCAGGGGGGTACGAGCAGTACTTC. This codes for CASSYSVWAGGYEQYF.

The CDR3 DNA reads TGTGCCAGCAGTGAATTTACACAGGGGTTTGAAAAACTGTTTTTT. Translation gives CASSEFTQGFEKLFF. J is TRBJ1-4 and V is TRBV2; TRBD1 matches at 7 bases. The CDR3 consists of 15 residues. Losses at the gene ends were 2 bases for V and 7 bases for J; bases not matched to a gene: 7. Germline V gene lookup returns CDR1 SNHLY and CDR2 FYNNEI.

The chain's CDR3 is CASTSGYEQYF. The CDR3 nucleotides are TGTGCCAGTACTAGCGGTTACGAGCAGTACTTC. V is TRBV19 and J is TRBJ2-7, with 7 bases fitting TRBD2. CDR1 is LNHDA, CDR2 SQIVND, per germline (reference sequence). CDR3 size: 11 residues. The V segment lost 7 bases and the J segment 4 bases; nucleotides outside the gene matches: 1.

The rearrangement joins TRBV7-9 to TRBJ2-7, with 9 bases that match TRBD1. Trimming removed 5 bases from V and 12 bases from J; junction bases left unmatched: 5. Germline V gene lookup returns CDR1 SEHNR and CDR2 FQNEAQ (reference sequence). This CDR3 is 11 amino acids long. The CDR3 is CASSPGQGWYF. CDR3 coding DNA: TGTGCCAGCAGCCCTGGACAGGGGTGGTACTTC.